The present TCR beta chain was sequenced within a study of vaccination effects on CD4 cells after COVID-19. Sequencing was preceded by expansion of antigen-specific CD4+ T cells with viral peptide pools in the ViraFEST assay. At the end of nine to ten days of culture, CD4+ T cells were isolated. Negative nucleocapsid antibody tests before and after vaccination confirmed no previous SARS-CoV-2 infection. As concerns this clone: Its specificity is not known.

Assay used: immunoSEQ multiplex PCR; TCRdb lists only in-frame clones, some missing. Of tens of thousands of clones listed, roughly 70% were seen once; the top ten hold 15% to 20%. The germline V gene has CDR1 SNHLY and CDR2 FYNNEI. There are 13 residues in the CDR3. Trimming took 6 bases from V and 4 from J; bases not matched to a gene: 4. Sample: CD4+ T cells from PBMCs cultured with SARS-CoV-2 spike peptides, taken before COVID-19 vaccination. This chain connects TRBV2 to TRBJ1-1; 8 bases align to TRBD1. The clonotype comes from a human donor who received a COVID-19 vaccine. CDR3 loop: CASRDRAGTEAFF. CDR3 in DNA: TGTGCCAGCAGGGACAGGGCGGGCACTGAAGCTTTCTTT.